These 8 T cell receptor beta chains originate from one sample sequenced in a study of post-analysis software for immune sequencing data. Overall study results and limits: Roughly 5 TRBV segments, including TRBV5-6, TRBV5-1 and TRBV20-1, were more frequent in patients than controls.

TCR beta cDNA libraries had unique molecular identifiers. TCRdb re-called the PCR reads with MiXCR, one entry per CDR3 protein. The sample includes fewer than 850,000 distinct CDR3 sequences, about 27% of them seen just once. No antigen has been identified for these receptors. Material: blood. The receptors here all came from a girl between 5 and 17 years old with multiple sclerosis.

The chain employs TRBV27 and TRBJ2-1; 9 bases line up with TRBD1. The CDR3 sequence is 12 residues long. V shed 10 bases and J 10 bases; nucleotides not matched to a gene: 8. From germline, CDR1 is MNHEY and CDR2 SMNVEV (reference sequence). The DNA of the CDR3 is TGTGCCACCGCGGACAGGGGCAACGAGCAGTTCTTC. It encodes CATADRGNEQFF.

This clonotype has at least ten counts. The CDR3 coding sequence is TGCGCCAGCAGCCAAGATCTAGCGGGAGCCGGGGAGACCCAGTACTTC. This sequence encodes CASSQDLAGAGETQYF. The rearrangement links TRBV4-3 to TRBJ2-5; 10 bases match TRBD2. V lost 0 bases and J lost 5; bases outside the gene matches: 6. CDR1 is LGHNA, CDR2 YSLEER, per germline. The CDR3 sequence is 16 residues long.

Many counts were recorded for this clonotype. The chain carries TRBV29-1 and TRBJ2-7; tentatively, D is TRBD1 (5 bases). The germline gives CDR1 SQVTM, CDR2 ANQGSEA. The V end was cut by 7 bases, the J end by 7 bases, with 17 bases between. This CDR3 spans 12 amino acids. CDR3 region: CSAFMGQGEQYF. The CDR3 DNA reads TGCAGCGCCTTTATGGGGCAAGGGGAGCAGTACTTC.

The CDR3 DNA follows: TGTGCCAGCGGGCCGACAGGGCGGGGCGAAAAACTGTTTTTT. Amino acid sequence: CASGPTGRGEKLFF. The genes are TRBV7-8 and TRBJ1-4; 7 nucleotides match TRBD1. CDR1 is SGHVS and CDR2 is FQNEAQ in the germline V gene. The CDR3 spans 14 residues. Unmatched junction bases numbered 11, after V lost 8 bases and J lost 8 bases.

This clonotype was picked up a small number of times. This chain joins TRBV5-1 and TRBJ2-1, with a weak D call TRBD1 (6 bases). CDR1 is SGHRS and CDR2 is YFSETQ in the germline V gene. The V and J ends lost 4 bases and 9 bases respectively, with 20 bases between them. The CDR3 is 15 amino acids. The CDR3 reads CASSETSGHWGEQFF. CDR3 DNA: TGCGCCAGCAGCGAGACCTCGGGACATTGGGGTGAGCAGTTCTTC.

The chain combines TRBV5-1 with TRBJ2-3, with D uncertain. Germline V lookup: CDR1 SGHRS, CDR2 YFSETQ. This CDR3 has 16 residues. Trimming left V 0 bases short and J 1 base short, with 12 bases between. Here the CDR3 reads CASSLDAFLRTDTQYF. CDR3 DNA: TGCGCCAGCAGCTTGGATGCCTTCTTACGCACAGATACGCAGTATTTT. The full variable domain, rest sourced from reference TRBV5-1 and TRBJ2-3, is KAGVTQTPRYLIKTRGQQVTLSCSPISGHRSVSWYQQTPGQGLQFLFEYFSETQRNKGNFPGRFSGRQFSNSRSEMNVSTLELGDSALYLCASSLDAFLRTDTQYFGPGTRLTVL.

For this clonotype: A junction end diverges from the germline sequence, so it may reflect a read error. The chain employs TRBV27 and TRBJ1-2; the D gene is possibly TRBD1 (6 bases). The CDR3 covers 17 residues. Looked up from germline, CDR1 is MNHEY and CDR2 is SMNVEV (reference sequence). The CDR3 DNA reads as TGTGCCCGCAGTTTCGGGAGGGGGAATAACGATCTGTATGGCTACACCTTC. Translating gives CARSFGRGNNDLYGYTF.

In this sample, this clonotype turned up a few times. Here the CDR3 DNA reads TGCAGTGCTATAGAAGGTCGGGCGGGCTACAATGAGCAGTTCTTC. Residues: CSAIEGRAGYNEQFF. The chain combines TRBV20-1 with TRBJ2-1; TRBD2 is a possible D gene (5 bases). The germline V gene has CDR1 DFQATT and CDR2 SNEGSKA (reference sequence). This CDR3 is 15 amino acids long. The V end lost 4 bases, the J end lost 3 bases, and 16 bases lay between the germline ends.